Listed below are T cell receptor beta chains from one sample, sequenced in a study of cytomegalovirus exposure and HLA in healthy donors. Sequencing was performed with immunoSEQ multiplex PCR; in TCRdb, only in-frame clones are kept and a portion is missing. Counted here are some 170,000 clones, 80% occurring once; the ten biggest clones make up roughly 9.7%. The specimen was PBMCs. All receptors derive from a man aged 18 to 29 in good health and CMV-seropositive. The CDR3 runs from the conserved cysteine through the conserved F or W. D genes are given only for firm matches. Size tells how often a clone was seen (once, few, many) or the class of an expanded clone, and some rows leave it out.

D gene: TRBD2
clone size: NA
V gene: TRBV13
J gene: TRBJ2-6
CDR3 protein: CASSFLLAGDPGANGLTF
CDR3 DNA: TGTGCCAGCAGCTTCCTTCTAGCGGGAGATCCTGGGGCCAACGGCCTGACTTTC

D gene: NA
clone size: NA
V gene: TRBV5-1
J gene: TRBJ1-1
CDR3 protein: CASSLVDRNTEAFF
CDR3 DNA: TGCGCCAGCAGCTTGGTTGACAGGAACACTGAAGCTTTCTTT

D gene: NA
clone size: NA
V gene: TRBV27
J gene: TRBJ2-5
CDR3 protein: CASSFSPTREQYF
CDR3 DNA: TGTGCCAGCAGTTTCAGCCCAACACGGGAGCAGTACTTC

D gene: NA
clone size: NA
V gene: TRBV5-1
J gene: TRBJ2-1
CDR3 protein: CASSLVSDRVHNEQFF
CDR3 DNA: TGCGCCAGCAGCTTGGTTTCGGACAGAGTACACAATGAGCAGTTCTTC

D gene: NA
clone size: NA
V gene: TRBV6-1
J gene: TRBJ2-5
CDR3 protein: CASSEATGVWETQYF
CDR3 DNA: TGTGCCAGCAGTGAAGCGACCGGGGTATGGGAGACCCAGTACTTC

D gene: NA
clone size: NA
V gene: TRBV13
J gene: TRBJ2-5
CDR3 protein: CASSLSGRNKETQYF
CDR3 DNA: TGTGCCAGCAGCTTATCGGGGAGGAACAAAGAGACCCAGTACTTC

D gene: NA
clone size: NA
V gene: TRBV4-3
J gene: TRBJ2-1
CDR3 protein: CASSQSGGTYNEQFF
CDR3 DNA: TGCGCCAGCAGCCAATCCGGGGGAACCTACAATGAGCAGTTCTTC

D gene: NA
clone size: NA
V gene: TRBV5-8
J gene: TRBJ2-1
CDR3 protein: CASSPRASNEQFF
CDR3 DNA: TGTGCCAGCAGCCCTAGAGCGTCCAATGAGCAGTTCTTC

D gene: TRBD1
clone size: NA
V gene: TRBV7-9
J gene: TRBJ2-7
CDR3 protein: CASSLERRTGEQYF
CDR3 DNA: TGTGCCAGCAGCTTAGAGCGTCGGACAGGCGAGCAGTACTTC

D gene: TRBD2
clone size: NA
V gene: TRBV5-1
J gene: TRBJ2-1
CDR3 protein: CASSTIAGEGNNEQFF
CDR3 DNA: TGCGCCAGCAGCACAATAGCGGGAGAGGGGAACAATGAGCAGTTCTTC

D gene: TRBD1
clone size: NA
V gene: TRBV4-3
J gene: TRBJ1-3
CDR3 protein: CASSQGQGFTGNTIYF
CDR3 DNA: TGCGCCAGCAGCCAAGGACAGGGTTTCACTGGAAACACCATATATTTT

D gene: TRBD1
clone size: NA
V gene: TRBV10-3
J gene: TRBJ2-1
CDR3 protein: CAISRTGADNEQFF
CDR3 DNA: TGTGCCATCAGTCGGACAGGGGCGGACAATGAGCAGTTCTTC

D gene: NA
clone size: NA
V gene: TRBV7-9
J gene: TRBJ2-1
CDR3 protein: CASSLTRDEQFF
CDR3 DNA: TGTGCCAGCAGCTTAACTCGGGATGAGCAGTTCTTC

D gene: TRBD1
clone size: NA
V gene: TRBV27
J gene: TRBJ2-7
CDR3 protein: CASSLSAGGLYEQYF
CDR3 DNA: TGTGCCAGCAGTTTATCTGCAGGGGGCCTTTACGAGCAGTACTTC

D gene: NA
clone size: NA
V gene: TRBV27
J gene: TRBJ1-1
CDR3 protein: CASSFRQGRLTTEAFF
CDR3 DNA: TGTGCCAGCAGTTTCCGGCAGGGGCGACTCACCACTGAAGCTTTCTTT

D gene: TRBD2
clone size: few
V gene: TRBV6-5
J gene: TRBJ2-3
CDR3 protein: CASSSAGADTQYF
CDR3 DNA: TGTGCCAGCAGTTCAGCGGGAGCAGATACGCAGTATTTT

D gene: TRBD1
clone size: NA
V gene: TRBV19
J gene: TRBJ2-5
CDR3 protein: CASSEDREETQYF
CDR3 DNA: TGTGCCAGTAGCGAAGACAGGGAAGAGACCCAGTACTTC

D gene: NA
clone size: once
V gene: TRBV4-2
J gene: TRBJ2-7
CDR3 protein: CASSRPGYEQYF
CDR3 DNA: TGTGCCAGCAGCCGCCCGGGTTACGAGCAGTACTTC

D gene: NA
clone size: NA
V gene: TRBV7-8
J gene: TRBJ2-2
CDR3 protein: CASSLFSWQTGELFF
CDR3 DNA: TGTGCCAGCAGCTTATTTTCATGGCAGACCGGGGAGCTGTTTTTT

D gene: NA
clone size: NA
V gene: TRBV6-6
J gene: TRBJ1-4
CDR3 protein: CASSFRQVLSEKLFF
CDR3 DNA: TGTGCCAGCAGTTTCCGACAGGTTCTTAGTGAAAAACTGTTTTTT

D gene: TRBD1
clone size: NA
V gene: TRBV10-3
J gene: TRBJ2-7
CDR3 protein: CAISDSTTGPYEQYF
CDR3 DNA: TGTGCCATCAGTGACTCGACGACAGGGCCTTACGAGCAGTACTTC

D gene: NA
clone size: few
V gene: TRBV2
J gene: TRBJ1-5
CDR3 protein: CASRPPGEQPQHF
CDR3 DNA: TGTGCCAGCAGACCTCCCGGGGAGCAGCCCCAGCATTTT

D gene: NA
clone size: once
V gene: TRBV6-5
J gene: TRBJ1-1
CDR3 protein: CASSSQGTEAFF
CDR3 DNA: TGTGCCAGCAGTTCACAGGGTACTGAAGCTTTCTTT

D gene: NA
clone size: NA
V gene: TRBV2
J gene: TRBJ1-6
CDR3 protein: CASAGLLNSPLHF
CDR3 DNA: TGTGCCAGCGCAGGACTCCTTAATTCACCCCTCCACTTT

D gene: TRBD1
clone size: NA
V gene: TRBV25-1
J gene: TRBJ2-2
CDR3 protein: CASSAGGTTPSRELFF
CDR3 DNA: TGTGCCAGCAGTGCAGGGGGCACCACACCCTCCCGGGAGCTGTTTTTT

D gene: NA
clone size: NA
V gene: TRBV6-1
J gene: TRBJ2-4
CDR3 protein: CASSESRVANIQYF
CDR3 DNA: TGTGCCAGCAGTGAATCCAGGGTAGCAAACATTCAGTACTTC

D gene: TRBD1
clone size: once
V gene: TRBV14
J gene: TRBJ1-2
CDR3 protein: CASSRYQGAKGGYTF
CDR3 DNA: TGTGCCAGCAGCCGATATCAGGGGGCGAAGGGAGGCTACACCTTC

D gene: NA
clone size: NA
V gene: TRBV5-6
J gene: TRBJ2-5
CDR3 protein: CASSLAGGPTETQYF
CDR3 DNA: TGTGCCAGCAGCTTGGCCGGGGGGCCTACTGAGACCCAGTACTTC

D gene: TRBD1
clone size: NA
V gene: TRBV15
J gene: TRBJ1-1
CDR3 protein: CATSKGDRGHTEAFF
CDR3 DNA: TGTGCCACCAGCAAAGGGGACAGGGGGCACACTGAAGCTTTCTTT

D gene: NA
clone size: NA
V gene: TRBV29-1
J gene: TRBJ1-2
CDR3 protein: CSVEDSTSRATVYGYTF
CDR3 DNA: TGCAGCGTTGAAGATTCTACCTCGAGGGCCACTGTCTATGGCTACACCTTC

D gene: NA
clone size: few
V gene: TRBV13
J gene: TRBJ1-1
CDR3 protein: CASSVQGNTEAFF
CDR3 DNA: TGTGCCAGCAGCGTACAGGGAAACACTGAAGCTTTCTTT

D gene: NA
clone size: NA
V gene: TRBV30
J gene: TRBJ1-4
CDR3 protein: CAWSVYATNEKLFF
CDR3 DNA: TGTGCCTGGAGTGTTTATGCAACTAATGAAAAACTGTTTTTT

D gene: TRBD1
clone size: few
V gene: TRBV19
J gene: TRBJ1-3
CDR3 protein: CASARDRGTETGNTIYF
CDR3 DNA: TGTGCCAGTGCCCGGGACAGGGGGACGGAAACTGGAAACACCATATATTTT

D gene: NA
clone size: NA
V gene: TRBV6-1
J gene: TRBJ2-3
CDR3 protein: CASRTSTDTQYF
CDR3 DNA: TGTGCCAGCAGGACTAGCACAGATACGCAGTATTTT

D gene: NA
clone size: once
V gene: TRBV30
J gene: TRBJ1-5
CDR3 protein: CAWSVWGRASQPQHF
CDR3 DNA: TGTGCCTGGAGTGTTTGGGGCAGGGCCTCTCAGCCCCAGCATTTT

D gene: TRBD1
clone size: NA
V gene: TRBV6-5
J gene: TRBJ1-4
CDR3 protein: CASSRDRDEKLFF
CDR3 DNA: TGTGCCAGCAGTCGGGACAGGGATGAAAAACTGTTTTTT

D gene: TRBD1
clone size: NA
V gene: TRBV4-1
J gene: TRBJ2-5
CDR3 protein: CASSQEGSRGRWETQYF
CDR3 DNA: TGCGCCAGCAGCCAAGAAGGTAGCAGGGGGCGTTGGGAGACCCAGTACTTC

D gene: TRBD1
clone size: NA
V gene: TRBV4-1
J gene: TRBJ1-2
CDR3 protein: CASSHKGGDGYTF
CDR3 DNA: TGCGCCAGCAGCCACAAAGGGGGCGATGGCTACACCTTC

D gene: NA
clone size: NA
V gene: TRBV15
J gene: TRBJ1-3
CDR3 protein: CATSRDSSGNTIYF
CDR3 DNA: TGTGCCACCAGCAGAGACTCCTCTGGAAACACCATATATTTT

D gene: TRBD1
clone size: NA
V gene: TRBV7-8
J gene: TRBJ1-1
CDR3 protein: CASSPRTGAGGAFF
CDR3 DNA: TGTGCCAGCAGCCCCCGGACAGGGGCGGGTGGAGCTTTCTTT

D gene: NA
clone size: NA
V gene: TRBV7-6
J gene: TRBJ2-7
CDR3 protein: CASSLNGEDEQYF
CDR3 DNA: TGTGCCAGCAGCTTAAATGGAGAAGACGAGCAGTACTTC

D gene: TRBD1
clone size: NA
V gene: TRBV10-3
J gene: TRBJ1-2
CDR3 protein: CAIRAGGGVGVGYTF
CDR3 DNA: TGTGCCATCAGGGCAGGGGGCGGAGTAGGTGTTGGCTACACCTTC

D gene: TRBD1
clone size: NA
V gene: TRBV9
J gene: TRBJ2-6
CDR3 protein: CASSRFGTGPSGANVLTF
CDR3 DNA: TGTGCCAGCAGCCGTTTCGGGACAGGGCCCTCGGGGGCCAACGTCCTGACTTTC

D gene: NA
clone size: NA
V gene: TRBV5-6
J gene: TRBJ1-2
CDR3 protein: CASSLRPQGNYGYTF
CDR3 DNA: TGTGCCAGCAGCCTCCGACCTCAGGGGAACTATGGCTACACCTTC

D gene: NA
clone size: NA
V gene: TRBV4-1
J gene: TRBJ2-1
CDR3 protein: CASSQVDPLDFNEQFF
CDR3 DNA: TGCGCCAGCAGCCAAGTAGATCCCCTAGATTTCAATGAGCAGTTCTTC

D gene: NA
clone size: few
V gene: TRBV27
J gene: TRBJ2-7
CDR3 protein: CASSFGRMSYEQYF
CDR3 DNA: TGTGCCAGCAGTTTTGGCAGGATGTCCTACGAGCAGTACTTC

D gene: TRBD1
clone size: once
V gene: TRBV7-9
J gene: TRBJ2-1
CDR3 protein: CASSLGQGGDEQFF
CDR3 DNA: TGTGCCAGCAGCTTGGGACAGGGAGGGGATGAGCAGTTCTTC

D gene: NA
clone size: NA
V gene: TRBV27
J gene: TRBJ1-3
CDR3 protein: CASSTTRGNTIYF
CDR3 DNA: TGTGCCAGCAGTACCACACGAGGAAACACCATATATTTT